The rows below give T cell receptor beta chains drawn from one sample of a study of CDR3 diversity in severe acne. From the PCR reads, TCRdb called clonotypes with MiXCR, one entry per CDR3 protein. The table lists 97,000 or so distinct CDR3 sequences, 51% of them singletons. Sequences were obtained from blood. These receptors were collected from a male donor with acne. CDR3s include the opening cysteine and the closing phenylalanine or tryptophan. A D gene is named only where the DNA matches it firmly. Clone size is shown for a subset of rows, as once, few, many or a class of expanded clone.

>TRBJ1-1|-|-|TRBV11-2
CASRSTGEAFF
TGTGCCAGCAGATCCACGGGTGAAGCTTTCTTT
>TRBJ2-3|-|-|TRBV20-1
CSARGGSEDTQYF
TGCAGTGCTAGAGGAGGTTCTGAGGATACGCAGTATTTT
>TRBJ2-3|-|-|TRBV24-1
CATSDLARQNTDTQYF
TGTGCCACCAGTGATCTCGCCAGGCAAAACACAGATACGCAGTATTTT
>TRBJ2-2|-|-|TRBV15
CATSDLQGHGELFF
TGTGCCACCAGCGATCTTCAGGGCCACGGGGAGCTGTTTTTT
>TRBJ2-2|many|-|TRBV27
CASSFTFTGELFF
TGTGCCAGCAGTTTTACCTTCACCGGGGAGCTGTTTTTT
>TRBJ2-2|-|-|TRBV25-1
CASSLEGVTGELFF
TGTGCCAGCAGCTTAGAGGGGGTAACCGGGGAGCTGTTTTTT
>TRBJ2-7|-|TRBD1|TRBV4-1
CASSQDLAGGGEQYF
TGCGCCAGCAGCCAAGATCTGGCAGGGGGCGGCGAGCAGTACTTC
>TRBJ2-1|many|-|TRBV2
CASSAGSSYNEQFF
TGTGCCAGCAGTGCGGGGAGCTCCTACAATGAGCAGTTCTTC
>TRBJ2-7|many|-|TRBV20-1
CSARDLAGASYEQYF
TGCAGTGCTAGAGATTTGGCAGGGGCGTCCTACGAGCAGTACTTC
>TRBJ2-7|-|TRBD1|TRBV10-2
CASSQVRQGKFHEQYF
TGCGCCAGCAGCCAAGTCCGACAGGGGAAATTTCACGAGCAGTACTTC
>TRBJ1-5|-|-|TRBV18
CASSQDSNQPQHF
TGTGCCAGCTCACAGGACAGTAATCAGCCCCAGCATTTT
>TRBJ1-6|many|-|TRBV20-1
CSAIRPVSNNSPLHF
TGCAGTGCTATTCGTCCGGTTTCAAATAATTCACCCCTCCACTTT
>TRBJ1-5|many|TRBD1|TRBV7-8
CASSLDRGNQPQHF
TGTGCCAGCAGCTTGGACAGGGGCAATCAGCCCCAGCATTTT
>TRBJ1-2|many|-|TRBV24-1
CATSDVRLRYGYTF
TGTGCCACCAGTGACGTGCGGCTGAGATATGGCTACACCTTC
>TRBJ1-4|-|-|TRBV7-2
CVSSLGVSNVKLFF
TGTGTCAGCAGCTTGGGAGTTTCTAATGTAAAACTGTTTTTT
>TRBJ1-3|once|-|TRBV29-1
CSVGSAGNTIYF
TGCAGCGTTGGCAGTGCTGGAAACACCATATATTTT
>TRBJ2-7|-|TRBD2|TRBV25-1
CASSELAAGYEQYF
TGTGCCAGCAGTGAACTAGCGGCGGGCTACGAGCAGTACTTC
>TRBJ2-2|-|-|TRBV19
CALPGYTGELFF
TGTGCCCTGCCCGGGTACACCGGGGAGCTGTTTTTT
>TRBJ2-7|-|TRBD1|TRBV20-1
CSFMSDRVYEQYF
TGCAGCTTTATGTCGGACAGGGTCTACGAGCAGTACTTC
>TRBJ2-5|-|TRBD2|TRBV7-6
CASSTGLAGVGTQYF
TGTGCCAGCAGCACCGGACTAGCGGGAGTCGGGACCCAGTACTTC
>TRBJ2-5|-|TRBD2|TRBV12-3/TRBV12-4
CASSVAAGGGETQYF
TGTGCTAGCAGCGTAGCGGCGGGGGGCGGCGAGACCCAGTACTTC
>TRBJ2-7|-|TRBD1|TRBV4-3
CASSPSRQGAYEQYF
TGCGCCAGCAGCCCGTCGCGACAGGGGGCCTACGAGCAGTACTTC
>TRBJ2-1|-|-|TRBV5-1
CASSLAVSPYEQFF
TGCGCCAGCAGCTTGGCCGTCAGCCCGTATGAGCAGTTCTTC
>TRBJ2-5|-|TRBD1|TRBV10-1
CASSEWTGGSETQYF
TGCGCCAGCAGTGAGTGGACAGGGGGCAGTGAGACCCAGTACTTC
>TRBJ2-1|many|TRBD2|TRBV5-1
CASSNYGGAYNEQFF
TGCGCCAGCAGCAACTACGGGGGGGCGTACAATGAGCAGTTCTTC
>TRBJ2-3|-|-|TRBV7-9
CASSQVGEPTDTQYF
TGTGCCAGCAGCCAAGTGGGAGAGCCCACAGATACGCAGTATTTT
>TRBJ1-3|few|TRBD1|TRBV9
CASSTTGASSGNTIYF
TGTGCCAGCAGTACGACAGGGGCTTCTAGTGGAAACACCATATATTTT
>TRBJ2-3|few|TRBD2|TRBV3-1
CASSQGREGLDTQYF
TGTGCCAGCAGCCAAGGGCGGGAGGGCCTGGATACGCAGTATTTT
>TRBJ1-1|-|TRBD1|TRBV9
CASSWGQGGSWNTEAFF
TGTGCCAGCAGCTGGGGACAGGGAGGGTCCTGGAACACTGAAGCTTTCTTT
>TRBJ2-7|-|-|TRBV11-2
CASSLVPFPEQYF
TGTGCCAGCAGCTTAGTGCCCTTTCCCGAGCAGTACTTC